Included here is one T cell receptor (beta chain) sequence, with context. Germline V gene lookup returns CDR1 LNHDA and CDR2 SQIVND (reference sequence). V was shortened by 9 bases and J by 2 bases, with 19 bases between the two germline ends. This CDR3 contains 15 residues. TCRdb's copy holds only in-frame clones and misses some; the assay was immunoSEQ multiplex PCR. The data show over 85,000 clones, about 90% seen once. Seattle patients were enrolled during active infection and followed longitudinally. The data were taken from a study of blood T cell repertoires in COVID-19. Looking at the study overall: Nucleic acid was either cDNA or gDNA, and it came from T cells, B-cell-depleted T cells, or PBMCs.

Sequencing was carried out using peripheral blood. This sequence originates from a human donor with COVID-19, enrolled during active disease. The donor label of this sample is uncertain. The V and J genes are TRBV19 and TRBJ1-2, with D perhaps matching TRBD1 (6 bases). CDR3: CASGTTSDTNYGYTF. The CDR3 DNA follows: TGTGCCAGCGGGACAACCTCAGACACGAACTATGGCTACACCTTC.